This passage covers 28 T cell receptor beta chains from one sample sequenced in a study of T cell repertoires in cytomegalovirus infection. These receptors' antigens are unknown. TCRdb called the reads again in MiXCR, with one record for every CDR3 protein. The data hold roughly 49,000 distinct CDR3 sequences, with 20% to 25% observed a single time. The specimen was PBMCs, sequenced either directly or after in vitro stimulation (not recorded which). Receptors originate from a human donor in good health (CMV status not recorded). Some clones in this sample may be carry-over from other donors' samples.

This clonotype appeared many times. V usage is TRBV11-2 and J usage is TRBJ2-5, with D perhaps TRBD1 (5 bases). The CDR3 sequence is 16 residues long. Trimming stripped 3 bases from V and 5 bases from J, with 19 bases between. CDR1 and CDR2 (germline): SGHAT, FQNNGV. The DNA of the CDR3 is TGTGCCAGCAGCTTCGGAAAAGGGGCTAATGTCGAGACCCAGTACTTC. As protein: CASSFGKGANVETQYF.

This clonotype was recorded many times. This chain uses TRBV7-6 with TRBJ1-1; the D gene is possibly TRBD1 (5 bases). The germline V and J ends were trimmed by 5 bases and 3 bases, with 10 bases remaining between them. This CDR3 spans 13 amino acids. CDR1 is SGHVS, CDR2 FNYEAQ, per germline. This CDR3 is CASSLRGDTEAFF. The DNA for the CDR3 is TGTGCCAGCAGCCTCCGGGGGGACACTGAAGCTTTCTTT.

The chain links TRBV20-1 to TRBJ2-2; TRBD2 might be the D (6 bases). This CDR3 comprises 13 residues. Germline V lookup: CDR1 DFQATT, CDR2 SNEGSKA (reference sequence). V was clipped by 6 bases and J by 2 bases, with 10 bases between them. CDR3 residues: CSARDFNTGELFF. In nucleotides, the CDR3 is TGCAGTGCCAGGGACTTTAACACCGGGGAGCTGTTTTTT.

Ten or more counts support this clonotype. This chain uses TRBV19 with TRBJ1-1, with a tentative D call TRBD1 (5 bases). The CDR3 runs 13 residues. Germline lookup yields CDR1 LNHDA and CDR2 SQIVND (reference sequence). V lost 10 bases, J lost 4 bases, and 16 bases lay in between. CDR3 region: CATRTPLTTEAFF. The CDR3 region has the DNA TGTGCCACCAGGACACCCCTAACCACTGAAGCTTTCTTT.

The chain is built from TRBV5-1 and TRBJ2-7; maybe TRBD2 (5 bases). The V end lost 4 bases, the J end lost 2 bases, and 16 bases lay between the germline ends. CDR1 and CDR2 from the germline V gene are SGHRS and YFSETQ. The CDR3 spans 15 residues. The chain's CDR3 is CASSGGRPNTYEQYF. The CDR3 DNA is TGCGCCAGCAGCGGCGGGCGACCTAACACCTACGAGCAGTACTTC.

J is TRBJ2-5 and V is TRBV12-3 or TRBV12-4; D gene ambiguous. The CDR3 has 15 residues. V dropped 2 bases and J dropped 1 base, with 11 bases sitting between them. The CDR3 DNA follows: TGTGCCAGCAGTTTATTGTACCCTCCCCAAGAGACCCAGTACTTC. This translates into CASSLLYPPQETQYF.

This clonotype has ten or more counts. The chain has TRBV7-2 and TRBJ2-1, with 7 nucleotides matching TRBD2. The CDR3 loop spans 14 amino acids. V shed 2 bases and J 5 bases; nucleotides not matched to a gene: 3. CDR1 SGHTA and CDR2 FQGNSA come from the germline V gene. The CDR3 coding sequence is TGTGCCAGCAGCTTACTCGCGGGAGACAATGAGCAGTTCTTC. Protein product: CASSLLAGDNEQFF.

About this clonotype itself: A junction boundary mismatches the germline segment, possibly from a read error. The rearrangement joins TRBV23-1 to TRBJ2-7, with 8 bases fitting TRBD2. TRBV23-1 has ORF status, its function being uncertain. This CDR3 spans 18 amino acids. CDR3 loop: CASCQIGGAGTANYEQYF. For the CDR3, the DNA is TGCGCCAGCTGTCAAATCGGGGGGGCCGGGACCGCTAACTACGAGCAGTACTTC.

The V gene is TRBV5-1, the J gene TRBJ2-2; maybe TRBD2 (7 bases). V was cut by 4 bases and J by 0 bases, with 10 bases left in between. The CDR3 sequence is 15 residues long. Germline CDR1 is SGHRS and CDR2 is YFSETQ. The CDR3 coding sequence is TGCGCCAGCAGCCCGGGGGGCTCGAACACCGGGGAGCTGTTTTTT. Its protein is CASSPGGSNTGELFF.

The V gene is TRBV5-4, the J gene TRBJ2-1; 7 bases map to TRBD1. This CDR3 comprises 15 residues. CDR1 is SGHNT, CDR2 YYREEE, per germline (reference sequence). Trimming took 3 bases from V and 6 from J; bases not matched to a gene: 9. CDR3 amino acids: CASSSITGDPNEQFF. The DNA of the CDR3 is TGTGCCAGCAGCTCGATTACAGGGGATCCCAATGAGCAGTTCTTC. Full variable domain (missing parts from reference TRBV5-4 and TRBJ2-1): ETGVTQSPTHLIKTRGQQVTLRCSSQSGHNTVSWYQQALGQGPQFIFQYYREEENGRGNFPPRFSGLQFPNYSSELNVNALELDDSALYLCASSSITGDPNEQFFGPGTRLTVL.

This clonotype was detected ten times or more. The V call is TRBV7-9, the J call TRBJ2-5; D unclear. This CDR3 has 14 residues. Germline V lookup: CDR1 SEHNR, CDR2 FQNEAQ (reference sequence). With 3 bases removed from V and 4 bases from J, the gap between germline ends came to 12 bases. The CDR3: CASSFGPLGETQYF. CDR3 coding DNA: TGTGCCAGCAGCTTTGGCCCCCTTGGAGAGACCCAGTACTTC.

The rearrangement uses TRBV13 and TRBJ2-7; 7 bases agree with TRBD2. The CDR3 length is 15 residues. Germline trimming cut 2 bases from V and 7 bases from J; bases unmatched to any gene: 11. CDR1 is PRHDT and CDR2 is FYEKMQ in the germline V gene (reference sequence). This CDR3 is CASSLTLVGGGEQYF. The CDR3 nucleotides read TGTGCCAGCAGCTTAACCCTCGTTGGGGGAGGGGAGCAGTACTTC.

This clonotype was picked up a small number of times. The CDR3, as DNA: TGCGCCAGCAGCTTGGTTTCGGCTAGCGGCCAAGAGACCCAGTACTTC. It yields the protein CASSLVSASGQETQYF. The rearrangement joins TRBV5-1 to TRBJ2-5, with 7 positions matching TRBD2. V shed 0 bases and J 1 base; nucleotides not matched to a gene: 6. CDR1 is SGHRS, CDR2 YFSETQ, per germline. This CDR3 comprises 16 residues.

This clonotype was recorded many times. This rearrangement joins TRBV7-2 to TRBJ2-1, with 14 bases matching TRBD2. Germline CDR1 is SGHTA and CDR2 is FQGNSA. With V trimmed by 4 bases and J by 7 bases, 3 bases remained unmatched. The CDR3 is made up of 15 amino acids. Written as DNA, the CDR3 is TGTGCCAGCAGCTGGACTAGCGGGAGGAATAATGAGCAGTTCTTC. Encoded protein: CASSWTSGRNNEQFF. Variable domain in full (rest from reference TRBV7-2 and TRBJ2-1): GAGVSQSPSNKVTEKGKDVELRCDPISGHTALYWYRQSLGQGLEFLIYFQGNSAPDKSGLPSDRFSAERTGGSVSTLTIQRTQQEDSAVYLCASSWTSGRNNEQFFGPGTRLTVL.

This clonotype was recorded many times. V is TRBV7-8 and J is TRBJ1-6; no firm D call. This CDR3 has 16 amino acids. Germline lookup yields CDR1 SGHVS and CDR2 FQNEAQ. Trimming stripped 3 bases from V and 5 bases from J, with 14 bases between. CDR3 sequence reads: CASSLEGRIDNSPLHF. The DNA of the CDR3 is TGTGCCAGCAGCTTGGAAGGGAGAATTGATAATTCACCCCTCCACTTT.

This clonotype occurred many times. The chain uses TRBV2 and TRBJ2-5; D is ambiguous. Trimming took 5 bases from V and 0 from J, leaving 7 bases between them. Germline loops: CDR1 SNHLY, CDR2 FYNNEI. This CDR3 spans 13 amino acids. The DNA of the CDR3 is TGTGCCAGCAGTATGAATAACCAAGAGACCCAGTACTTC. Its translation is CASSMNNQETQYF.

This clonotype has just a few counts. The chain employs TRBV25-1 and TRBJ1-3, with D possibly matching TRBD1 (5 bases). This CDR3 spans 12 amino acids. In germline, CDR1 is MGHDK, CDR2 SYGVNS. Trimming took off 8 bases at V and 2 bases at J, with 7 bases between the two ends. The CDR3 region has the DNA TGTGCCAGCCGGACACCTGGAAACACCATATATTTT. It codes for CASRTPGNTIYF.

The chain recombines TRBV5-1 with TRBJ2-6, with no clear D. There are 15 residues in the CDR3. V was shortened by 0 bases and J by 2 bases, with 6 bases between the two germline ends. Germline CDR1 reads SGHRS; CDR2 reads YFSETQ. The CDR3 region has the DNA TGCGCCAGCAGCTTGGAAGGTGCTGGGGCCAACGTCCTGACTTTC. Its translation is CASSLEGAGANVLTF.

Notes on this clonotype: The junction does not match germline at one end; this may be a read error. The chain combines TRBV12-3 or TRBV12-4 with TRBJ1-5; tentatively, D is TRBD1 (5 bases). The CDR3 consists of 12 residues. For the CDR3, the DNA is TGTGCCAGCCGAGTCAGGGATCAGCCCCAGCACTTT. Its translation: CASRVRDQPQHF.

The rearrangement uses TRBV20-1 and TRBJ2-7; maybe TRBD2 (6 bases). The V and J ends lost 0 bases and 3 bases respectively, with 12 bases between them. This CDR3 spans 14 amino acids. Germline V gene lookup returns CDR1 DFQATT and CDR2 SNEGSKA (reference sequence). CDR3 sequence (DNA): TGCAGTGCTAGAGATAGTAGCGGTAACTACGAGCAGTACTTC. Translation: CSARDSSGNYEQYF.

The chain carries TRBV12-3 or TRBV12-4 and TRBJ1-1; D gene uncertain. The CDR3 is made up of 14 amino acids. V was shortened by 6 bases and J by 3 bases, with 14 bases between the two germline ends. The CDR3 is CASSRSGLDTEAFF. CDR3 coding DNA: TGTGCCAGCAGCCGCTCCGGGCTGGACACTGAAGCTTTCTTT.

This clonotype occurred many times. CDR3 in DNA: TGTGCCAGCTCCCCGCCGGGACAGAGGTACGAGCAGTACTTC. Protein product: CASSPPGQRYEQYF. The chain has TRBV18 and TRBJ2-7; 7 bases match TRBD1. The germline gives CDR1 KGHSH, CDR2 LQKENI. The CDR3 sequence is 14 residues long. V was pared by 6 bases and J by 4 bases, with 9 bases of the junction left unmatched.

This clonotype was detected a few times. The CDR3 here is CASSYSRGQNIQYF. In DNA, the CDR3 is TGTGCCAGCAGTTACTCCCGGGGACAAAACATTCAGTACTTC. This chain links TRBV6-2 or TRBV6-3 with TRBJ2-4, with D perhaps being TRBD1 or TRBD2 (5 bases each). Germline CDR1 is MNHEY and CDR2 is SVGEGT. With 0 bases removed from V and 5 bases from J, the gap between germline ends came to 8 bases. The CDR3 length is 14 residues.

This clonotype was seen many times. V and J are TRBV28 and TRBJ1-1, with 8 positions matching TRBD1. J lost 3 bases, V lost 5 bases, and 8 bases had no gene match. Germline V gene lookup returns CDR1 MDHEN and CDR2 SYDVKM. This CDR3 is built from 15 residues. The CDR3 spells CASSMLDRDHTEAFF. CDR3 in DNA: TGTGCCAGCAGTATGTTGGACAGGGATCACACTGAAGCTTTCTTT.

The CDR3, as DNA: TGTGCCAGTAGTATTGCGGGAGCACCCTACGAGCAGTACTTC. This translates into CASSIAGAPYEQYF. J is TRBJ2-7 and V is TRBV19; TRBD2 agrees at 7 bases. This CDR3 is 14 amino acids long. Germline V gene data show CDR1 as LNHDA and CDR2 as SQIVND (reference sequence). V was clipped by 3 bases and J by 2 bases; unmatched bases: 4.

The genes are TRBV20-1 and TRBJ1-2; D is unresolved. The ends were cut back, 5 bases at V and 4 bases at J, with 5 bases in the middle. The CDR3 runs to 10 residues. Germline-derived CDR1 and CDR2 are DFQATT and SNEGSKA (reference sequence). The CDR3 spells CSAFFYGYTF. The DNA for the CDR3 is TGCAGTGCTTTCTTCTATGGCTACACCTTC.

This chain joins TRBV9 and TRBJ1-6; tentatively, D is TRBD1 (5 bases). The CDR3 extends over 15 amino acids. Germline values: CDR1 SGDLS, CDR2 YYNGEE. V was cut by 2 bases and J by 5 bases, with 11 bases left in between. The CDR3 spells CASSVGVHNNSPLHF. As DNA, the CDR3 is TGTGCCAGCAGCGTGGGGGTACATAATAATTCACCCCTCCACTTT.

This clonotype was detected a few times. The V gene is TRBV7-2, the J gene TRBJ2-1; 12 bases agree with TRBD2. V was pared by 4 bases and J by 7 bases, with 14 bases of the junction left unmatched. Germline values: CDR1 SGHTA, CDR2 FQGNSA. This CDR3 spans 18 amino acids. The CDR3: CASSSRGGSSGGANEQFF. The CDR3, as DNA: TGTGCCAGCAGCTCCCGAGGGGGGTCTAGCGGGGGGGCGAATGAGCAGTTCTTC.